The source of this T cell receptor (beta chain) is a study of radiation and T cells in renal cell carcinoma (dated by TCRdb to the early 2020s). Regarding the complete study: In total, approximately 53 samples underwent TCR beta sequencing: around 25 tumors plus 27 peripheral blood samples. In the approximately 53 samples combined, some 4,100,000 unique CDR3 nucleotide sequences were found, encoding about 2.7 million unique CDR3 amino acid sequences.

The time point label, as the study defines it: tumor resected at nephrectomy. This specimen's treatment or condition label, interpreted: treatment-naive control, cytoreductive nephrectomy. Control tumors came from treatment-naive renal cell carcinoma patients who underwent cytoreductive nephrectomy without prior radiation. All patients had renal cell carcinoma with clear cell pathology. The control tumors used for TCR sequencing were from several females and 10 to 11 males, were resected between the early 2010s and the mid-2010s, and had a median patient age of around 50 years (range about 40 to 90). The tumors were dissociated mechanically, digested with collagenase/hyaluronidase at 37 degrees C, processed in gentleMACS C tubes, and kept in liquid nitrogen. Genomic DNA for TCR sequencing was prepared using the QIAamp DNA Blood Mini Kit (Qiagen). Samples were included in the analyses only if all quality control checks were passed.

The CDR3, cysteine through phenylalanine, is 14 amino acids long. Solely the CDR3 DNA is kept, with 42 bases framed from the first base. CDR1 and CDR2 (KGHSH, LQKENI) derive from the germline V gene. V loses 3 bases of germline sequence and J loses 3 bases, and the interval between the two ends is 8 bases. As to this clone: Its antigen is still unknown. Base qualities were left out, and no much larger clone turns up one base away.

The immunoSEQ kit was used, according to the manufacturer's recommendations, to generate TCR beta libraries from genomic DNA. To prepare libraries, a first multiplex PCR with proprietary primers was run, followed by a second PCR that added unique barcodes, and a bead cleanup was done after each round. A positive control reaction and a negative control reaction, both provided in the kit, were run with every batch of samples. The final libraries underwent checking on an Agilent 4200 TapeStation D1000 ScreenTape, volumetric pooling, and quantification by qPCR. Sequencing was performed on an Illumina NextSeq500 with a MidOutput 150-cycle cartridge, and 156 Read1 and 15 Index1 cycles were run with kit custom primers. The pooled library was loaded at roughly 1 pM, with a roughly 20% PhiX control spiked in. The study's processing was this. Vendor-processed data were analyzed in R, and a clonotype was defined as all T cells sharing the same CDR3 nucleotide sequence. For clone abundance analyses, frequencies were normalized to the 10,000 most abundant clones per sample. Before analysis, public T cell clones were removed, and these numbered fewer than five per sample on average. ImmunoMap was used for dominant motif analysis with the PAM10 matrix, a gap penalty of 30, and a homology threshold of 0.3, and any motif reaching a cumulative frequency of at least 0.01 was considered dominant. TCRdb retrieved this table from immuneACCESS and kept in-frame rearrangements only. Not all clones are present; in checked studies, unresolved V genes account for under half, and no reason is known for the remainder. D and trimming come from the DNA, and the V and J calls and clone size come from that table. Present in this sample are about 3,700 clones, 76% of which were seen just once. The ten largest clones add up to approximately 7.7% of the sample.

Points the paper makes about the study in general: Higher TCR clonality was observed in irradiated tumors than in controls, with an average of approximately 50% of the repertoire accounted for by the top 100 clonotypes, compared with roughly 40% in nephrectomy-only tumors. With a single-armed trial design, the study had no way to address how radiation dose or scheduling affects the TCR repertoire. Compared with control tumors, irradiated tumors had a greater number of dominant CDR3 motifs, and these motifs made up a bigger portion of the repertoire. Because only small tumor regions of 0.8 to 1 g were available, the study did not capture intratumoral heterogeneity.

The rearranged segments are TRBV18 and TRBJ2-2; TRBD1 might be the D gene, on 5 matching bases. The receptor was isolated from a man between 50 and 59 years old with renal cell carcinoma. Sequences were derived from tumor tissue, sampled from a patient whose treatment was nephrectomy without radiotherapy. The CDR3 reads CASSPGPDTGELFF. In nucleotide form, the sequence is TGTGCCAGCTCACCGGGGCCAGACACCGGGGAGCTGTTTTTT.